This T cell receptor beta chain was captured by sequencing in a study of T cell responses to AZD1222 COVID-19 vaccine. Across the whole study: It was second doses at about 4 or about 12 weeks that were pooled.

Study outcomes and limitations: The study found Spike-specific TCR breadth and depth rose after two AZD1222 doses. Donors, mostly white British, included more females; clonal diversity was possibly underestimated. Among AZD1222 vaccinees, only 5 to 7 were seropositive at baseline.

TCRdb keeps only in-frame clones here, not all; method: immunoSEQ multiplex PCR. The sample records fewer than 35,000 clones, more than 85% being singletons. As regards this clone: The target antigen is unknown.

The CDR3 sequence is 11 residues long. Per germline, CDR1 SGHRS and CDR2 YFSETQ. J gave up 13 bases and V 0 bases, and 3 bases lay outside the gene matches. The clonotype was recovered from an adult in good health. The sample here was peripheral blood, taken on day 0 of AZD1222 vaccination. The rearrangement uses TRBV5-1 and TRBJ1-1, with 7 bases lining up with TRBD1. CDR3 in DNA: TGCGCCAGCAGCTTGGGACAGGGACATTTCTTT. Protein: CASSLGQGHFF.